This entry features one T cell receptor (beta chain) sequence. The antigen is not known. Within the sample, other DNA sequences also encode this same CDR3. Among the donors, all were Caucasian adults who lived in Nashville, Tennessee. This specimen belongs to a study of shared clonotypes between healthy human individuals. The study's findings and limits: Naive subsets typically showed greater estimated richness than memory subsets. Enrolling few donors narrowed the genetic and exposure-history diversity that was represented.

Germline V gives CDR1 SGHTA, CDR2 FQGNSA. The CDR3 is made up of 13 amino acids. The V and J ends lost 0 bases and 5 bases respectively, with 7 bases between them. This table comes from immunoSEQ multiplex PCR, and its TCRdb copy is limited to in-frame clones, with some not included. The sample lists 2 million to 3 million clones; over 85% were seen once. Sequencing was done on a sample of naive CD4+ T cells sorted from blood. Subset indicated: CD45RA+ positively selected. This clonotype was sampled from a man aged 18 to 35 in good health. The chain recombines TRBV7-2 with TRBJ2-5; perhaps TRBD2 as D (5 bases). The CDR3 region has the DNA TGTGCCAGCAGCTTAGCGGGAGCCGAGACCCAGTACTTC. It translates to CASSLAGAETQYF.